Shown below are 6 T cell receptor beta chains from a single sample sequenced in a study of blood T cell repertoires in COVID-19. TCRdb's table, derived via immunoSEQ multiplex PCR, lists solely in-frame clones and lacks some. The sample carries approximately 75,000 clones, 88% recorded once. Material for sequencing was peripheral blood. These receptors all come from a man aged 45 to 65 with acute or convalescent COVID-19.

The chain couples TRBV7-9 to TRBJ1-2, with 9 bases lining up with TRBD1. V lost 1 base and J lost 0; bases outside the gene matches: 3. The CDR3 totals 16 residues. Germline CDR1 SEHNR, CDR2 FQNEAQ (reference sequence). The CDR3 sequence: CASSLGGDRANYGYTF. CDR3 sequence (DNA): TGTGCCAGCAGCTTAGGAGGGGACAGGGCTAACTATGGCTACACCTTC.

The V and J genes are TRBV2 and TRBJ1-4, with no clear D. The CDR3 spans 16 residues. The germline V gene encodes CDR1 SNHLY and CDR2 FYNNEI. Trimming stripped 8 bases from V and 0 bases from J, with 16 bases between. CDR3 residues: CASYPSTGATNEKLFF. DNA for the CDR3: TGTGCCAGCTACCCGTCAACCGGGGCAACTAATGAAAAACTGTTTTTT.

The J gene is TRBJ1-5, the V gene TRBV19; 10 bases align to TRBD1. The germline gives CDR1 LNHDA, CDR2 SQIVND (reference sequence). V lost 6 bases and J lost 4; bases outside the gene matches: 6. This CDR3 has 15 residues. The CDR3 sequence: CASSRQGARNQPQHF. The CDR3 DNA sequence: TGTGCCAGTAGCCGACAGGGGGCGAGGAATCAGCCCCAGCATTTT.

The chain uses TRBV6-5 and TRBJ1-1; D gene ambiguous. Germline lookup yields CDR1 MNHEY and CDR2 SVGAGI. V lost 4 bases to trimming and J lost 2 bases, with 8 bases between them. This CDR3 comprises 13 residues. Written as DNA, the CDR3 is TGTGCCAGCAGTTTACTAGCCAACACTGAAGCTTTCTTT. Its translation is CASSLLANTEAFF.

The V and J genes are TRBV24-1 and TRBJ2-7; D uncertain. The CDR3 runs 13 residues. CDR1 KGHDR and CDR2 SFDVKD come from the germline V gene. Deletions cut 2 bases from V and 0 bases from J, with 4 bases between. As DNA, the CDR3 is TGTGCCACCAGTGATTCGAGCTCCTACGAGCAGTACTTC. It specifies CATSDSSSYEQYF.

The rearrangement joins TRBV5-1 to TRBJ1-2; no firm D call. V lost 4 bases, J lost 8 bases, and 21 bases lay in between. The germline V gene encodes CDR1 SGHRS and CDR2 YFSETQ. This CDR3 comprises 15 residues. CDR3 DNA: TGCGCCAGCAGCGCCCCCGGGTCATCCGTCGGAGGCTACACCTTC. Residues: CASSAPGSSVGGYTF.